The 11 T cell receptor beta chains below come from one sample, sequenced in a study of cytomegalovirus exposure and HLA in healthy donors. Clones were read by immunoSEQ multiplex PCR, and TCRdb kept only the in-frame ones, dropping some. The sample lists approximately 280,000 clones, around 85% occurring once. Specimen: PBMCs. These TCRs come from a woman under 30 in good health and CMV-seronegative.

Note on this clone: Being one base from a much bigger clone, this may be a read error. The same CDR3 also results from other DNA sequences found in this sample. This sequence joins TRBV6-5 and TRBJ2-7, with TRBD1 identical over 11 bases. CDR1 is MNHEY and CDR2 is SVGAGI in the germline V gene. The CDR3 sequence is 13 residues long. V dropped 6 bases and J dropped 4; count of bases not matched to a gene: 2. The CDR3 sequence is CASSRDRGYEQYF. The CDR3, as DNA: TGTGCCAGCAGCCGGGACAGGGGGTACGAGCAGTACTTC.

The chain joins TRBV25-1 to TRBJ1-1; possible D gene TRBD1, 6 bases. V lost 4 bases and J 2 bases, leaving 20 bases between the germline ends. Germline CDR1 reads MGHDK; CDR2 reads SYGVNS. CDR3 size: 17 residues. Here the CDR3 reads CASSARDKLGVNTEAFF. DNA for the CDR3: TGTGCCAGCAGTGCCCGGGACAAACTAGGGGTTAACACTGAAGCTTTCTTT.

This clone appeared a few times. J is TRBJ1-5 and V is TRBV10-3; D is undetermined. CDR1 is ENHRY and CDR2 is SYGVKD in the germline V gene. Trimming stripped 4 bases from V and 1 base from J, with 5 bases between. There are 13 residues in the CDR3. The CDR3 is CAISAGSNQPQHF. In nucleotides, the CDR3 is TGTGCCATCAGTGCGGGGAGCAATCAGCCCCAGCATTTT.

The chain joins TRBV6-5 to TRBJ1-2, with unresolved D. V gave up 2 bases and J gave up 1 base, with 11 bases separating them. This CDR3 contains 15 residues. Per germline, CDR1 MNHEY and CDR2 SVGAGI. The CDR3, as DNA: TGTGCCAGCAGTTACCAACCGGGTGGTAACTATGGCTACACCTTC. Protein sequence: CASSYQPGGNYGYTF.

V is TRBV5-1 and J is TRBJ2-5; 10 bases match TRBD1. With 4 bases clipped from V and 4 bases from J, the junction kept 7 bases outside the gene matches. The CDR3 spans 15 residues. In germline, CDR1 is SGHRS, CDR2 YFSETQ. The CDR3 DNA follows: TGCGCCAGCAGCACCGGGACAGGGGAGCGAGAGACCCAGTACTTC. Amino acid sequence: CASSTGTGERETQYF. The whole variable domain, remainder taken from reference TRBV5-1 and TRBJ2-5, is KAGVTQTPRYLIKTRGQQVTLSCSPISGHRSVSWYQQTPGQGLQFLFEYFSETQRNKGNFPGRFSGRQFSNSRSEMNVSTLELGDSALYLCASSTGTGERETQYFGPGTRLLVL.

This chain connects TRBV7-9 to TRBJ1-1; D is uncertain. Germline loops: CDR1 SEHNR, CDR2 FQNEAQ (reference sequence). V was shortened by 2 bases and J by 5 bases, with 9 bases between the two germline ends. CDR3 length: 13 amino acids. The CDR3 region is CASSLKSSTEAFF. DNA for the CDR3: TGTGCCAGCAGCTTAAAATCGTCGACTGAAGCTTTCTTT.

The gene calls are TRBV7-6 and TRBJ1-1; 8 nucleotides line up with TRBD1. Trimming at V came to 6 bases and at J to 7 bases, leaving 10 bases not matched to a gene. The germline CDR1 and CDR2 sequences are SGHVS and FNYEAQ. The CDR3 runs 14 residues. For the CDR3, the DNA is TGTGCCAGCAGAGACGACAGGGGCGGCGATGAAGCTTTCTTT. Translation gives CASRDDRGGDEAFF.

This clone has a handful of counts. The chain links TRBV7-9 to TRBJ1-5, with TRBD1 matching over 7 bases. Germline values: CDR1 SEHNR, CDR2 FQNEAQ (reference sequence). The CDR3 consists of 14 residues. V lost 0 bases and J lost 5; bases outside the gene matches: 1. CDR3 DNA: TGTGCCAGCAGCTTAGCGCAGGGGGATCAGCCCCAGCATTTT. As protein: CASSLAQGDQPQHF.

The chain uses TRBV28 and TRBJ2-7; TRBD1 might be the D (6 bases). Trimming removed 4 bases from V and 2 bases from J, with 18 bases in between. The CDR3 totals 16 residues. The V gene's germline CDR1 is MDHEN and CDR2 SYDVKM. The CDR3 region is CASSSNRELGAYEQYF. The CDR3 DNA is TGTGCCAGCAGTTCAAACAGGGAATTAGGAGCCTACGAGCAGTACTTC. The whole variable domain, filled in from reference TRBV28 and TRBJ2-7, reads DVKVTQSSRYLVKRTGEKVFLECVQDMDHENMFWYRQDPGLGLRLIYFSYDVKMKEKGDIPEGYSVSREKKERFSLILESASTNQTSMYLCASSSNRELGAYEQYFGPGTRLTVT.

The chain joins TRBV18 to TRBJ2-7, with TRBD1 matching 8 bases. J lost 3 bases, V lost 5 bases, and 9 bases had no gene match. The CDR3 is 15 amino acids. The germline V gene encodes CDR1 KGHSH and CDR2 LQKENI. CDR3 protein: CASSTLQGAGYEQYF. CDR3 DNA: TGTGCCAGCTCAACACTCCAGGGGGCTGGCTACGAGCAGTACTTC.

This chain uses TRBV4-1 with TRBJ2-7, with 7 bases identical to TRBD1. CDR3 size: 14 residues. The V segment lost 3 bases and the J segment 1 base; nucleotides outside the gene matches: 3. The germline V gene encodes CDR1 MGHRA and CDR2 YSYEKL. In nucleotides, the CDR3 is TGCGCCAGCAGCCATCCGGGACAGTCCTACGAGCAGTACTTC. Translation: CASSHPGQSYEQYF.